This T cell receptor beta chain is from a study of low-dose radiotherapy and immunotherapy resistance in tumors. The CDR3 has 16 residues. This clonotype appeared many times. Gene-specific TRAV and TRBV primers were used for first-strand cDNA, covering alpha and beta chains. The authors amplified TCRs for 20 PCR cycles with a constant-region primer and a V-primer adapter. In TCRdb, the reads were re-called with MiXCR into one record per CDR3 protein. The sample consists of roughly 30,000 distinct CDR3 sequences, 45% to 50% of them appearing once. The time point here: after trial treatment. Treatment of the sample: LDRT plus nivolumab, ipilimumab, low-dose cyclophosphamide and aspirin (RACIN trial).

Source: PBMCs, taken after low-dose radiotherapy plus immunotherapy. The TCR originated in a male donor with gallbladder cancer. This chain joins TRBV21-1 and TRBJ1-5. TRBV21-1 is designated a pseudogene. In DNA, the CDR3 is TGTGCCAGCAGCAAGAATCTGACGGATAGCAATCAGCCCCAGCATTTT. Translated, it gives CASSKNLTDSNQPQHF.